The entry that follows covers one TCR beta chain sequence. This entry belongs to a study of T-cell reconstitution after alpha-beta-depleted transplantation in children. The CDR3 consists of 15 residues. Germline CDR1 and CDR2: SGHRS and YFSETQ. V was pared by 4 bases and J by 0 bases, with 12 bases between. Preparation of the TCRbeta library was carried out with unique molecular identifiers. TCRdb fed the PCR reads into MiXCR, producing one record per CDR3 protein. Among hundreds of thousands of distinct CDR3 sequences listed, about 15% were seen once. Sequenced here: PBMCs from the stem cell graft donor, sampled from the stem cell graft. The chain links TRBV5-1 to TRBJ2-3; D not certain. The clonotype originates from a human donor who donated a stem cell graft to a child with acute myeloid leukemia. CDR3 sequence: CASSLYRDSTDTQYF. The CDR3 region has the DNA TGCGCCAGCAGCCTCTACAGAGATAGCACAGATACGCAGTATTTT.